The 4 T cell receptor beta chains listed next were all sequenced from one sample in a study of CD8+CD57+ T cells in acquired aplastic anemia. Both TCR beta VDJ combination and CDR3 sequence profiling were carried out. Genomic DNA was the template for this profiling. MiXCR, applied by TCRdb to the reads, yields one record per CDR3 protein. The sample holds 250,000 to 300,000 distinct CDR3 sequences; roughly half are singletons and the top ten take around 7.6%. Sequenced sample: sorted CD4+, CD8+, or CD8+CD57+ T cells (not recorded which) from PBMCs. The receptor source for this set is a human donor with severe aplastic anemia or a healthy control (not recorded which).

The chain has TRBV12-3 or TRBV12-4 and TRBJ2-3; D gene unclear. V lost 6 bases, J lost 1 base, and 8 bases lay in between. The length of the CDR3 is 13 residues. The CDR3 sequence is CASRDVRTDTQYF. The CDR3 DNA follows: TGTGCCAGCAGGGACGTACGCACAGATACGCAGTATTTT.

The CDR3 loop reads CASSWGQGLSEQYF. As DNA, the CDR3 is TGCGCCAGCAGCTGGGGACAGGGGTTGAGCGAGCAGTACTTC. The chain carries TRBV5-1 and TRBJ2-7; 10 bases map to TRBD1. This CDR3 comprises 14 residues. The junction had 6 bases not matched to a gene; V was cut back by 3 bases and J by 6 bases. Per germline, CDR1 SGHRS and CDR2 YFSETQ.

The chain joins TRBV7-9 to TRBJ1-2; no reliable D call. The CDR3 totals 13 residues. Germline assignment: CDR1 SEHNR and CDR2 FQNEAQ (reference sequence). V lost 3 bases, J lost 2 bases, and 7 bases lay in between. Written as DNA, the CDR3 is TGTGCCAGCAGCTTCGCCGGAAACTATGGCTACACCTTC. Translated: CASSFAGNYGYTF. Full variable domain (remainder filled in from reference TRBV7-9 and TRBJ1-2): DTGVSQNPRHKITKRGQNVTFRCDPISEHNRLYWYRQTLGQGPEFLTYFQNEAQLEKSRLLSDRFSAERPKGSFSTLEIQRTEQGDSAMYLCASSFAGNYGYTFGSGTRLTVV.

Points on this clonotype: Its ends do not fully match the called genes, so a read error is possible. J is TRBJ2-3 and V is TRBV7-6, with 8 bases matching TRBD2. CDR3 length: 15 amino acids. Germline V CDR1 and CDR2: SGHVS, FNYEAQ. Written as DNA, the CDR3 is TGTGCCGGCAGCTTAGCGGGGACTAGTTGGGATACGCAGTGTTTT. Its protein product is CAGSLAGTSWDTQCF.